Each of the 10 T cell receptor beta chains below was sequenced from the same sample in a study of shared clonotypes between healthy human individuals (TCRdb year 2020). The receptor library was made with the immunoSEQ multiplex PCR assay. TCRdb limited this immuneACCESS table to in-frame rearrangements with V and J called. A share of clones is missing; checked studies link under half to unresolved V genes, and the rest is unexplained. Present in this sample are approximately 1.5 million clones, 98% of which were seen just once. Around 0.38% of the sample is in the top ten clones. Material for sequencing was naive CD4+ T cells sorted from blood. The label giving this sample's cell subset or site can be read as: CD45RA+ positively selected. Receptors originate from a man younger than 40 in good health.

V and J are TRBV5-5 and TRBJ2-1; D is possibly TRBD2 (6 bases). The CDR3 loop spans 13 amino acids. Trimming stripped 3 bases from V and 3 bases from J, with 7 bases between. Germline V CDR1 and CDR2: SGHKS, YYEKEE (reference sequence). CDR3 bases: TGTGCCAGCAGCTCGGGACTCTACAATGAGCAGTTCTTC. It is translated as CASSSGLYNEQFF.

J is TRBJ2-3 and V is TRBV11-2; 7 bases match TRBD2. The CDR3 runs to 16 residues. The trim removed 1 base at V and 1 base at J, leaving 5 bases unmatched. Per germline, CDR1 SGHAT and CDR2 FQNNGV. CDR3 sequence reads: CASSLARLAGTDTQYF. CDR3 coding DNA: TGTGCCAGCAGCTTAGCTCGTCTAGCGGGCACAGATACGCAGTATTTT.

The CDR3 loop reads CASSVADRENTEAFF. The CDR3 DNA follows: TGTGCCAGCAGTGTGGCGGACAGGGAGAACACTGAAGCTTTCTTT. The chain combines TRBV6-5 with TRBJ1-1, with 8 bases identical to TRBD1. The germline gives CDR1 MNHEY, CDR2 SVGAGI. The ends lost 5 bases at V and 1 base at J; junction bases unmatched: 6. CDR3 length equals 15 residues.

This chain uses TRBV11-3 with TRBJ1-1; D is possibly TRBD1 (5 bases). The germline V gene has CDR1 SGHNT and CDR2 YENEEA. There are 14 residues in the CDR3. V gave up 5 bases and J gave up 0 bases, with 10 bases separating them. The CDR3 nucleotides are TGTGCCAGCAGCCGGGGCGGGATGAACACTGAAGCTTTCTTT. Translation gives CASSRGGMNTEAFF.

The CDR3 DNA follows: TGCGCCAGCAGCCAAGATTGGGACTTCACCTACGAGCAGTACTTC. Amino acid sequence: CASSQDWDFTYEQYF. This chain links TRBV4-1 with TRBJ2-7, with D perhaps matching TRBD2 (6 bases). With 0 bases removed from V and 2 bases from J, the gap between germline ends came to 11 bases. This CDR3 contains 15 residues. CDR1 is MGHRA and CDR2 is YSYEKL in the germline V gene.

This clone has only one observation. The rearrangement links TRBV5-4 to TRBJ2-2, with 7 positions matching TRBD1. Germline assignment: CDR1 SGHNT and CDR2 YYREEE (reference sequence). CDR3 size: 15 residues. V shed 1 base and J 1 base; nucleotides not matched to a gene: 1. The CDR3 reads CASSLRDRNTGELFF. CDR3 bases: TGTGCCAGCAGCTTGAGGGACAGGAACACCGGGGAGCTGTTTTTT.

The chain is built from TRBV29-1 and TRBJ1-2; 7 nucleotides match TRBD1. Unmatched junction bases numbered 5, after V lost 0 bases and J lost 4 bases. Germline assignment: CDR1 SQVTM and CDR2 ANQGSEA. This CDR3 has 14 amino acids. In DNA, the CDR3 is TGCAGCGTTGAAGAAAACAGGGGTAGCTATGGCTACACCTTC. This gives the protein CSVEENRGSYGYTF.

The J gene is TRBJ2-2, the V gene TRBV29-1; TRBD1 matches at 11 bases. The V segment lost 6 bases and the J segment 5 bases; nucleotides outside the gene matches: 2. CDR1 and CDR2 from the germline V gene are SQVTM and ANQGSEA. The CDR3 is 13 amino acids. The DNA of the CDR3 is TGCAGCGTGAGGGACAGGGGGACCGGGGAGCTGTTTTTT. Translating gives CSVRDRGTGELFF.

The chain is built from TRBV5-1 and TRBJ2-1, with 14 positions matching TRBD2. J gave up 8 bases and V 4 bases, and 11 bases lay outside the gene matches. CDR3 length equals 17 residues. Germline V gene data show CDR1 as SGHRS and CDR2 as YFSETQ. CDR3 nucleotide sequence: TGCGCCAGCAGCATACGTCCGGGACTAGCGGGAGTGGATGAGCAGTTCTTC. It specifies CASSIRPGLAGVDEQFF.

The count of this clone is one. The chain joins TRBV7-2 to TRBJ1-4, with D unclear. With 1 base removed from V and 5 bases from J, the gap between germline ends came to 8 bases. The germline CDR1 and CDR2 sequences are SGHTA and FQGNSA. This CDR3 region has 14 residues. The CDR3 nucleotides read TGTGCCAGCAGCTTAGTCTACCCAAATGAAAAACTGTTTTTT. Its translation: CASSLVYPNEKLFF.